The rows below give T cell receptor beta chains drawn from one sample of a study of MAIT cells during Salmonella Paratyphi A infection. TCRdb re-derived calls from the 5' RACE reads in MiXCR, one entry per CDR3 protein. The sample contains about 1,000 distinct CDR3 sequences, about 23% of which appear only once. Source: MAIT cells from blood, taken at the first sampling point of the challenge study. All receptors derive from a person aged 18-69 years who was deliberately infected with Salmonella Paratyphi A in a paratyphoid fever challenge study. The conserved cysteine and the conserved F or W are not part of the CDR3 here. The order of the fields is CDR3 protein, V gene.

ASSDSAGGYNEQF | TRBV6-4
ATSRLGLQETQY | TRBV15
ASAKQEYNEQF | TRBV6-2/TRBV6-3
SARRLAGDYNEQF | TRBV20-1
ASSQVDRNTEAF | TRBV4-1
VSSQDIEWAAYNEQF | TRBV4-2
ASSRSAEETQY | TRBV6-1
ASSPQPGTGNTIY | TRBV18
ASSDSAENQPQH | TRBV6-4
ASGTATNSPLH | TRBV27
SASFEGMNTEAF | TRBV20-1
ASSQLLEDGANVLT | TRBV4-3
SARTAYNEQF | TRBV20-1
SARPLAGDSRETQY | TRBV20-1
SAWGQGNGYEQY | TRBV20-1
SAGESGGGPYEQY | TRBV20-1
ASSVTGTDTQY | TRBV6-4
SARDSLQEHNSPLH | TRBV20-1